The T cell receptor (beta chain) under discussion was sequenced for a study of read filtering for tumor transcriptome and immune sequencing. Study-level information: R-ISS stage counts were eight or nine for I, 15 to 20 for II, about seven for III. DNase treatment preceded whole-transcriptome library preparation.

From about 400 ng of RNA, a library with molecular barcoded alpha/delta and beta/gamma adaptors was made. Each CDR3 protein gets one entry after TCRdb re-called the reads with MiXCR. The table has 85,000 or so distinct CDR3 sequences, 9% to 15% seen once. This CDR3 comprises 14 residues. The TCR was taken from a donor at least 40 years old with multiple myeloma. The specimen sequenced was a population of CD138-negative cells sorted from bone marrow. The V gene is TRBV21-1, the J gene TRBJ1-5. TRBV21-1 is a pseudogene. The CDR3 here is CASSKVGSNQPQHF. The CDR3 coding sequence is TGTGCCAGCAGCAAGGTTGGGAGCAATCAGCCCCAGCATTTT.